The 22 T cell receptor beta chains presented below share a single source sample, sequenced in a study of technical replicates of blood from a handful of donors. The table came from immunoSEQ multiplex PCR; TCRdb's copy has only in-frame clones and leaves some out. The table includes 55,000 to 70,000 clones, 89% detected once. Source material: PBMCs. These receptors were obtained from a human donor in good health. Some clones in this sample may be carry-over from other donors' samples.

This clone appeared once. This chain uses TRBV2 with TRBJ2-7; possible D gene TRBD2, 6 bases. Germline CDR1 reads SNHLY; CDR2 reads FYNNEI. The ends were cut back, 3 bases at V and 4 bases at J, with 10 bases in the middle. The CDR3 sequence is 13 residues long. The CDR3 is CASSDGTPYEQYF. CDR3 bases: TGTGCCAGCAGTGACGGGACTCCATACGAGCAGTACTTC.

V gene TRBV2 combines with J gene TRBJ1-4; D might be TRBD1 (5 bases). CDR1 is SNHLY and CDR2 is FYNNEI in the germline V gene. V was pared by 6 bases and J by 5 bases, with 13 bases between. CDR3 length equals 14 residues. CDR3 protein: CASRFGGGNEKLFF. In DNA, the CDR3 is TGTGCCAGCAGATTCGGGGGAGGGAATGAAAAACTGTTTTTT.

This rearrangement joins TRBV5-6 to TRBJ2-3, with 7 bases aligning to TRBD1. The CDR3 is made up of 14 amino acids. The junction had 6 bases not matched to a gene; V was cut back by 7 bases and J by 1 base. The germline V gene has CDR1 SGHDT and CDR2 YYEEEE. CDR3 sequence reads: CASRKGGGTDTQYF. Here the CDR3 DNA reads TGTGCCAGCCGAAAAGGGGGCGGCACAGATACGCAGTATTTT.

The chain recombines TRBV27 with TRBJ1-5; weak D call: TRBD1 (6 bases). The CDR3 totals 15 residues. Germline V gene lookup returns CDR1 MNHEY and CDR2 SMNVEV (reference sequence). Trimming left V 2 bases short and J 1 base short, with 9 bases between. CDR3 in amino acids: CASSLRGASNQPQHF. DNA of the CDR3: TGTGCCAGCAGTTTACGGGGGGCCAGCAATCAGCCCCAGCATTTT.

CDR3 residues: CASSLDRNNQPQHF. CDR3 sequence (DNA): TGTGCCAGCAGTTTGGACAGGAACAATCAGCCCCAGCATTTT. The genes are TRBV2 and TRBJ1-5; TRBD1 aligns across 7 bases. This CDR3 is built from 14 residues. V trimming: 5 bases; J trimming: 3 bases; junction bases outside the gene matches: 4. CDR1 and CDR2 from the germline V gene are SNHLY and FYNNEI.

The V gene is TRBV4-2, the J gene TRBJ2-5; 11 positions match TRBD2. Germline-derived CDR1 and CDR2 are LGHNA and YNFKEQ. This CDR3 has 13 residues. V gave up 4 bases and J gave up 5 bases; unmatched junction bases: 0. The CDR3 region has the DNA TGTGCCAGCAGCCCTAGCGGGAGGGAGACCCAGTACTTC. Translated, it gives CASSPSGRETQYF.

V and J are TRBV7-9 and TRBJ2-7, with 8 bases lining up with TRBD1. Trimming took 5 bases from V and 3 from J; bases not matched to a gene: 3. The CDR3 consists of 13 residues. Per the germline V gene, CDR1 is SEHNR and CDR2 is FQNEAQ (reference sequence). CDR3 loop: CASSEDRVYEQYF. The CDR3 bases are TGTGCCAGCAGCGAGGACAGGGTCTACGAGCAGTACTTC.

This sequence joins TRBV25-1 and TRBJ1-2, with 7 bases identical to TRBD1. This CDR3 region has 17 residues. V shed 1 base, J shed 3 bases, and the junction held 11 bases outside the gene matches. Germline CDR1 MGHDK, CDR2 SYGVNS. The CDR3 DNA reads as TGTGCCAGCAGTGAATCCACGAGGCGAGGGGGCGACTATGGCTACACCTTC. As protein: CASSESTRRGGDYGYTF.

V and J are TRBV10-3 and TRBJ1-5; 8 positions agree with TRBD1. Germline V gene data show CDR1 as ENHRY and CDR2 as SYGVKD. J lost 6 bases, V lost 5 bases, and 3 bases had no gene match. The CDR3 runs to 13 residues. CDR3 nucleotide sequence: TGTGCCATCAGTTTACAGGGGGGTCAGCCCCAGCATTTT. This translates into CAISLQGGQPQHF.

This clone was picked up a small number of times. This chain joins TRBV6-5 and TRBJ2-5; possible D gene TRBD2, 5 bases. V was trimmed by 0 bases and J by 1 base, leaving 9 bases between them. The CDR3 consists of 15 residues. The germline CDR1 and CDR2 sequences are MNHEY and SVGAGI. The CDR3 coding sequence is TGTGCCAGCAGTTACTCTCGGGATCGCCAAGAGACCCAGTACTTC. This encodes CASSYSRDRQETQYF.

This clone was observed a few times. The chain joins TRBV2 to TRBJ1-5; D ambiguous. The CDR3 extends over 12 amino acids. Trimming took off 2 bases at V and 9 bases at J, with 8 bases between the two ends. From germline, CDR1 is SNHLY and CDR2 FYNNEI. CDR3 DNA sequence: TGTGCCAGCAGTGAAATGTTAGTGCCCCAGCATTTT. It encodes CASSEMLVPQHF.

The chain joins TRBV30 to TRBJ2-7, with TRBD2 as a possible D gene (5 bases). CDR1 and CDR2 from the germline V gene are GTSNPN and SVGIG (reference sequence). CDR3 length: 13 amino acids. Between the trimmed V and J ends, which lost 3 bases and 4 bases, there was a span of 13 bases. The CDR3 reads CAWRAGLLYEQYF. The CDR3 nucleotides are TGTGCCTGGAGGGCCGGACTCCTTTACGAGCAGTACTTC.

V gene TRBV12-5 combines with J gene TRBJ2-1, with 8 nucleotides matching TRBD1. V dropped 4 bases and J dropped 5; count of bases not matched to a gene: 10. CDR1 and CDR2 from the germline V gene are LGHNT and FRNRAP. This CDR3 contains 16 residues. CDR3 sequence: CASGSGGGQGDNEQFF. The CDR3 DNA sequence: TGTGCTAGTGGTTCCGGTGGCGGACAGGGTGACAATGAGCAGTTCTTC.

This chain links TRBV7-9 with TRBJ1-2; TRBD1 agrees at 7 bases. The junction had 6 bases not matched to a gene; V was cut back by 5 bases and J by 3 bases. Per the germline V gene, CDR1 is SEHNR and CDR2 is FQNEAQ (reference sequence). The length of the CDR3 is 14 residues. CDR3: CASSPGGGDYGYTF. Here the CDR3 DNA reads TGTGCCAGCAGCCCAGGGGGAGGTGACTATGGCTACACCTTC. Filled out from reference TRBV7-9 and TRBJ1-2, the complete variable domain reads DTGVSQNPRHKITKRGQNVTFRCDPISEHNRLYWYRQTLGQGPEFLTYFQNEAQLEKSRLLSDRFSAERPKGSFSTLEIQRTEQGDSAMYLCASSPGGGDYGYTFGSGTRLTVV.

The rearrangement uses TRBV7-2 and TRBJ1-3, with D possibly matching TRBD1 (6 bases). Germline CDR1 and CDR2: SGHTA and FQGNSA. The CDR3 runs to 12 residues. Trimming pared 4 bases from V and 9 bases from J, leaving 10 bases between. This chain's CDR3 is CASSSQGFTIYF. The CDR3 DNA reads TGTGCCAGCAGCTCACAGGGATTCACCATATATTTT.

This clone appeared a single time. The chain couples TRBV5-1 to TRBJ1-1; tentatively, D is TRBD1 (5 bases). Trimming cost V 4 bases and J 5 bases, with 18 bases left between them. Per the germline V gene, CDR1 is SGHRS and CDR2 is YFSETQ. The CDR3 contains 15 residues. CDR3 residues: CASSVLGTLGTEAFF. The CDR3 DNA reads TGCGCCAGCAGCGTGTTAGGGACTCTGGGGACTGAAGCTTTCTTT.

The chain carries TRBV5-6 and TRBJ1-2, with TRBD1 matching 8 bases. The CDR3 has 17 amino acids. V lost 0 bases and J lost 2; bases outside the gene matches: 9. CDR1 is SGHDT and CDR2 is YYEEEE in the germline V gene. The CDR3 nucleotides are TGTGCCAGCAGCTTGGCGGGCAGGGGGCAATGGAACTATGGCTACACCTTC. It specifies CASSLAGRGQWNYGYTF.

This clone is a singleton in its sample. V and J are TRBV19 and TRBJ2-1; D perhaps matches TRBD1 (6 bases). The germline V and J ends were trimmed by 6 bases and 2 bases, with 14 bases remaining between them. The V gene's germline CDR1 is LNHDA and CDR2 SQIVND (reference sequence). CDR3 length equals 15 residues. The chain's CDR3 is CASSQGTQTYNEQFF. For the CDR3, the DNA is TGTGCCAGTAGCCAGGGGACGCAAACCTACAATGAGCAGTTCTTC.

V is TRBV11-2 and J is TRBJ1-3; 7 bases are a match to TRBD1. This CDR3 is built from 16 residues. Germline V gene sequence: CDR1 SGHAT, CDR2 FQNNGV. The V gene end was trimmed by 5 bases and the J gene end by 0 bases; junction bases not matched to a gene: 7. CDR3 sequence (DNA): TGTGCCAGCAGCGCCCGGGACAGCTTCTCTGGAAACACCATATATTTT. It codes for CASSARDSFSGNTIYF.

The CDR3 nucleotides read TGTGCCAGCAGCAAATCGTCGGGACAGGGGACCGGGGAGCTGTTTTTT. Translation gives CASSKSSGQGTGELFF. The rearrangement links TRBV5-6 to TRBJ2-2, with TRBD1 identical over 10 bases. In germline, CDR1 is SGHDT, CDR2 YYEEEE. V lost 4 bases to trimming and J lost 5 bases; unmatched junction nucleotides: 8. The CDR3 sequence is 16 residues long.

The V gene is TRBV18, the J gene TRBJ2-1; TRBD2 might be the D (6 bases). Germline-derived CDR1 and CDR2 are KGHSH and LQKENI. The CDR3 has 13 residues. V was shortened by 3 bases and J by 9 bases, with 12 bases between the two germline ends. CDR3: CASSPQAGSEQFF. The CDR3 DNA is TGTGCCAGCTCACCCCAGGCGGGGAGTGAGCAGTTCTTC.

This clone came up once. The J gene is TRBJ2-1, the V gene TRBV5-1; a possible D gene is TRBD2 (6 bases). Germline CDR1 is SGHRS and CDR2 is YFSETQ. V lost 4 bases to trimming and J lost 6 bases, with 17 bases between them. This CDR3 is 15 amino acids long. CDR3 nucleotides: TGCGCCAGCAGCCCAATACCGCTAGCGTCCAATGAGCAGTTCTTC. This sequence encodes CASSPIPLASNEQFF.